Listed below are T cell receptor beta chains from one sample, sequenced in a study of blood T cell repertoires in COVID-19. TCRdb's table, derived via immunoSEQ multiplex PCR, lists solely in-frame clones and lacks some. The sample consists of about 360,000 clones, around nine tenths of them appearing once. Sequencing was done on a sample of peripheral blood. Every receptor here comes from a human donor in a cohort sampled during active COVID-19. Both conserved end residues are part of each CDR3. The order of the fields is J gene, clone size, CDR3 length, V gene, D gene, CDR3 DNA, CDR3 protein. The D gene is left open where the match is weak. Clone size is stated in some rows and not others, as once, few, many or a class when expanded.

TRBJ2-5,.,17,TRBV5-8,TRBD2,TGTGCCAGCAGCTTGGAGGCTAGCGGAACGTACCAAGAGACCCAGTACTTC,CASSLEASGTYQETQYF
TRBJ1-4,.,14,TRBV19,.,TGTGCCAGTACCCAACGGACACACCTCGAAAAACTGTTTTTT,CASTQRTHLEKLFF
TRBJ2-3,.,15,TRBV7-3,TRBD1,TGTGCCAGCAGCGAACAGGGGGCCGGCACAGATACGCAGTATTTT,CASSEQGAGTDTQYF
TRBJ2-5,.,14,TRBV28,.,TGTGCCAGCAGTTTCGGCGACAACCAAGAGACCCAGTACTTC,CASSFGDNQETQYF
TRBJ2-7,.,13,TRBV2,.,TGTGCCAGCAGTCTGACAGAATACTACGAGCAGTACTTC,CASSLTEYYEQYF
TRBJ2-7,.,16,TRBV19,TRBD2,TGTGCCAGTAGTATGGGTAGCGGGAACCCCTCATACGAGCAGTACTTC,CASSMGSGNPSYEQYF
TRBJ2-3,.,18,TRBV19,.,TGTGCCAGTAGTCCCATGACTGCTGTAGCGTTCAGCACAGATACGCAGTATTTT,CASSPMTAVAFSTDTQYF
TRBJ1-6,few,13,TRBV7-9,.,TGTGCCAGCTCACAGGGAACGGGTTCACCCCTCCACTTT,CASSQGTGSPLHF
TRBJ2-7,.,16,TRBV6-1,.,TGTGCCAGCAGTGAATTTGCGCGGCTAGCCGTGGGCGAGCAGTACTTC,CASSEFARLAVGEQYF
TRBJ2-5,.,14,TRBV29-1,TRBD1,TGCAGCGTAGACGACAGGGGTAGAATAGGAACCCAGTACTTC,CSVDDRGRIGTQYF
TRBJ1-1,.,13,TRBV19,TRBD1,TGTGCCAGTAGTATGGACAGGGAAACTGAAGCTTTCTTT,CASSMDRETEAFF
TRBJ2-7,.,15,TRBV19,TRBD2,TGTGCCAGTAGTTCGACTAGCGGGGGCCCCTACGAGCAGTACTTC,CASSSTSGGPYEQYF
TRBJ2-7,.,15,TRBV6-5,TRBD1,TGTGCCAGCAGTTCTTCCGGGACAGGGGACAACGAGCAGTACTTC,CASSSSGTGDNEQYF
TRBJ2-7,.,13,TRBV4-1,.,TGCGCCAGCAGCCAATGGCAGTCCTACGAGCAGTACTTC,CASSQWQSYEQYF
TRBJ2-3,.,13,TRBV7-7,TRBD1,TGTGCTAGCAGCTTCGGACAGGCCGATACGCAGTATTTT,CASSFGQADTQYF
TRBJ2-1,.,16,TRBV4-1,.,TGCGCCAGCAGCCAAAGTACAGGAGAAGTCTACAATGAGCAGTTCTTC,CASSQSTGEVYNEQFF
TRBJ2-7,.,15,TRBV30,TRBD1,TGTGCCTGGAGTGTCTTGGGGACAGGTCTACGAGGGCAGTACTTC,CAWSVLGTGLRGQYF
TRBJ2-7,.,13,TRBV29-1,.,TGCAGCGTTTATCAGGCACCCCCCGGCGAGCAGTACTTC,CSVYQAPPGEQYF
TRBJ1-1,.,14,TRBV7-2,.,TGTGCCAGCAGCTTATGGGGGCTGAACACTGAAGCTTTCTTT,CASSLWGLNTEAFF
TRBJ2-2,.,14,TRBV5-1,TRBD2,TGCGCCAGCAGCTCCTTAGCGGGGTCCGGGGAGCTGTTTTTT,CASSSLAGSGELFF
TRBJ2-1,.,17,TRBV5-1,TRBD1,TGCGCCAGCAGCTTGGCTAACCTTGGACAGGGGTACAATGAGCAGTTCTTC,CASSLANLGQGYNEQFF
TRBJ2-7,.,14,TRBV4-1,TRBD1,TGCGCCAGCAGCGGAGGGGACAGGGGATACGAGCAGTACTTC,CASSGGDRGYEQYF
TRBJ2-5,.,13,TRBV6-5,.,TGTGCCAGCAGGGCATGGACAGAAGAGACCCAGTACTTC,CASRAWTEETQYF
TRBJ1-1,.,16,TRBV7-9,.,TGTGCCAGCAGCTTCTTAAGCCGGGATAGGGGGTTAGGAGCTTTCTTT,CASSFLSRDRGLGAFF
TRBJ1-1,.,14,TRBV30,TRBD1,TGTGCCTGGAGTACAGGGGGCCCGCGCACTGAAGCTTTCTTT,CAWSTGGPRTEAFF
TRBJ2-7,.,14,TRBV15,.,TGTGCCACCAGCCAGGAACCAAGGACCTACGAGCAGTACTTC,CATSQEPRTYEQYF
TRBJ2-2,.,15,TRBV5-1,TRBD1,TGCGCCAGCAGCCCGCAGGGGGCTAACACCGGGGAGCTGTTTTTT,CASSPQGANTGELFF
TRBJ1-5,.,14,TRBV19,.,TGTGCCAGTAGTATTGGGTACAGGGATCAGCCCCAGCATTTT,CASSIGYRDQPQHF
TRBJ2-2,.,16,TRBV11-2,.,TGTGCCAGCAGCTTTCGTTCAAGCGGGAACACCGGGGAGCTGTTTTTT,CASSFRSSGNTGELFF
TRBJ2-5,.,13,TRBV7-2,.,TGTGCCAGCAGCTTCCTACTATCGGAGACCCAGTACTTC,CASSFLLSETQYF
TRBJ2-3,.,15,TRBV24-1,.,TGTGCCACCAGTGATGGGGACTCAGGAGGAGATACGCAGTATTTT,CATSDGDSGGDTQYF
TRBJ1-2,.,19,TRBV10-2,TRBD1,TGCGCCAGCAGCTCGAGTCGTCAGGGGGGAACGTCCGCTAACTATGGCTACACCTTC,CASSSSRQGGTSANYGYTF
TRBJ2-2,.,15,TRBV18,.,TGTGCCAGCTCACCACCTACAGGGAACACCGGGGAGCTGTTTTTT,CASSPPTGNTGELFF
TRBJ2-3,.,14,TRBV28,.,TGTGCCAGCGGCCTAACTAGTAGTACAGATACGCAGTATTTT,CASGLTSSTDTQYF
TRBJ2-2,.,16,TRBV7-7,.,TGTGCTAGCCGGCCACAGAGGACTGCCTTCACCGGGGAGCTGTTTTTT,CASRPQRTAFTGELFF
TRBJ2-4,.,13,TRBV5-1,.,TGCGCCAGCAGCCCCGCCCCCGAGGACATTCAGTACTTC,CASSPAPEDIQYF
TRBJ2-1,few,15,TRBV6-4,.,TGTGCCAGCAGTGAGGACGGGGATGGATACAATGAGCAGTTCTTC,CASSEDGDGYNEQFF
TRBJ1-6,.,14,TRBV19,TRBD1,TGTGCCAGTAGTACCTCCAGGGGGAATTCACCCCTCCACTTT,CASSTSRGNSPLHF
TRBJ1-4,.,15,TRBV2,.,TGTGCCAGCACCACGGCGGCAGGGGTTAATGAAAAACTGTTTTTT,CASTTAAGVNEKLFF
TRBJ2-7,.,13,TRBV27,.,TGTGCCAGCAGTCCCCTATCCTCCTACGAGCAGTACTTC,CASSPLSSYEQYF
TRBJ2-5,.,17,TRBV3-1/TRBV3-2,TRBD2,TGTGCCAGCAGCCCGACGGACGGGAGGGGCCCCCAAGAGACCCAGTACTTC,CASSPTDGRGPQETQYF
TRBJ2-5,.,15,TRBV4-2,.,TGTGCCAGCAGCCAAGGGAATAGGGGCCAAGAGACCCAGTACTTC,CASSQGNRGQETQYF
TRBJ1-1,.,14,TRBV5-1,TRBD1,TGCGCCAGCAGCTTGGTGCAGGGGGCCTCTGAAGCTTTCTTT,CASSLVQGASEAFF
TRBJ2-4,.,15,TRBV5-6,TRBD2,TGTGCCAGCAGCTTGCGGGAGGCTTCCAAAAACATTCAGTACTTC,CASSLREASKNIQYF
TRBJ1-1,.,17,TRBV4-1,TRBD1,TGCGCCAGCAGCCGCCGGACAGGGGGCCAGGGGGACACTGAAGCTTTCTTT,CASSRRTGGQGDTEAFF
TRBJ1-5,few,14,TRBV4-1,.,TGCGCCAGCAGCCAAGCAGGGCTGAAAGGGCCCCAGCATTTT,CASSQAGLKGPQHF
TRBJ1-6,.,13,TRBV2,.,TGTGCCAGCATCGTGGGGGCTGGAGCACCCCTCCACTTT,CASIVGAGAPLHF
TRBJ1-3,.,12,TRBV6-6,.,TGTGCCACCCTAGACTCTGGAAACACCATATATTTT,CATLDSGNTIYF
TRBJ2-5,.,13,TRBV27,.,TGTGCCAGCAGTTCAAAAAGAGGGGAGACCCAGTACTTC,CASSSKRGETQYF
TRBJ1-1,.,15,TRBV7-6,.,TGTGCCAGCAGCGCACGCAGGGGCGAGAACACTGAAGCTTTCTTT,CASSARRGENTEAFF
TRBJ2-3,.,14,TRBV30,.,TGTGCCTGGACGAGGGACTTACGCACAGATACGCAGTATTTT,CAWTRDLRTDTQYF
TRBJ2-2,.,15,TRBV7-6,TRBD1,TGTGCCAGCAGCTTAGTGGGACAGGGAACCGGGGAGCTGTTTTTT,CASSLVGQGTGELFF
TRBJ2-7,once,13,TRBV12-3/TRBV12-4,TRBD1,TGTGCCAGCAGGAGGGACAGCCCGTACGAGCAGTACTTC,CASRRDSPYEQYF
TRBJ1-6,.,13,TRBV9,.,TGTGCCAGCAGCGTCTACTATAATTCACCCCTCCACTTT,CASSVYYNSPLHF